Included here is one T cell receptor (beta chain) sequence, with context. What it binds is unknown. This specimen comes from a study of graft-versus-host responses after intestinal transplantation. Study overall: Among the recipients, transplants were multivisceral, liver-intestinal, or isolated intestinal. All recipients were given anti-thymocyte globulin induction, and tacrolimus and steroids were then administered for around three years.

CDR3 length: 17 amino acids. Between the trimmed V and J ends, which lost 0 bases and 5 bases, there was a span of 19 bases. Germline V lookup: CDR1 SGHVS, CDR2 FQNEAQ. Profiling relied on immunoSEQ multiplex PCR, and the TCRdb table lists in-frame clones only, not all of them. The table has around 100,000 clones, roughly 90% seen once; the top ten hold around 1%. Study findings and constraints: Early post-transplant HvG declines were associated with peak circulating GvH clone levels. Within the allografts of patients who had graft-donor T cell macrochimerism, graft-versus-host to host-versus-graft clonal ratios were high.

The chain carries TRBV7-8 and TRBJ2-5; D is perhaps TRBD1 or TRBD2 (5 bases each). Specimen: unstimulated CD4+ T cells sorted from spleen or lymph node cells, collected before transplant. The clonotype was recovered from a human donor who was the organ donor for an intestinal transplant. CDR3 protein: CASSLAPGDPVGETQYF. The CDR3 region has the DNA TGTGCCAGCAGCTTAGCTCCCGGGGACCCGGTAGGGGAGACCCAGTACTTC.